This TCR beta chain was retrieved from a study of Graves' ophthalmopathy and Graves' hyperthyroidism. Other autoimmune diseases, uncontrolled infections, pregnancy or lactation ruled patients out of participation. Study findings and constraints: In blood appeared most of the expanded thyroid clonotypes whose frequency exceeded 0.001.

The germline V gene has CDR1 ENHRY and CDR2 SYGVKD. The CDR3 spans 14 residues. Trimming took off 5 bases at V and 11 bases at J, with 19 bases between the two ends. As regards this clonotype: The antigen is undetermined.

The authors amplified TCR beta CDR3 regions, and they did so from RNA transcripts for repertoire sequencing. HTBI-primed RT-PCR formed the first round, and a multiplex PCR formed the second. Each CDR3 protein is one row after TCRdb ran MiXCR on the multiplex PCR reads. The data show roughly 36,000 distinct CDR3 sequences, roughly 50% seen once. The V call is TRBV10-3, the J call TRBJ1-5, with D uncertain. The sample was peripheral blood. The sequence was obtained from an adult woman with stable Graves' hyperthyroidism. The CDR3 reads CAISPSGSEETQHF. CDR3 bases: TGTGCCATCAGTCCTAGCGGGAGTGAAGAGACCCAGCATTTT.